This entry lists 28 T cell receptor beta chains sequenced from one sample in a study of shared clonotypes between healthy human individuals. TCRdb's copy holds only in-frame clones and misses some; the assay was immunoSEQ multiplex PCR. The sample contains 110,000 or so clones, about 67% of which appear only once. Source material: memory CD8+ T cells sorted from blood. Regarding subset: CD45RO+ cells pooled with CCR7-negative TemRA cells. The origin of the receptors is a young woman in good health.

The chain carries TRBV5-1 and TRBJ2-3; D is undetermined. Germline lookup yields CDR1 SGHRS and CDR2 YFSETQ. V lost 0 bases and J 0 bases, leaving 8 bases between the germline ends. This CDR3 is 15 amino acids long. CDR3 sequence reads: CASSLAASSTDTQYF. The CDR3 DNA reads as TGCGCCAGCAGCTTGGCGGCCTCTAGCACAGATACGCAGTATTTT.

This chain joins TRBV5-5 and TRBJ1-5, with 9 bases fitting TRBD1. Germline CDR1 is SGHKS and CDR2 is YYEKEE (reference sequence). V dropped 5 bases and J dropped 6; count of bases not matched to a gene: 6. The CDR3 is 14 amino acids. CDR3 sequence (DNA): TGTGCCAGCAGTTCAACAGGGGGCAGTCAGCCCCAGCATTTT. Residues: CASSSTGGSQPQHF.

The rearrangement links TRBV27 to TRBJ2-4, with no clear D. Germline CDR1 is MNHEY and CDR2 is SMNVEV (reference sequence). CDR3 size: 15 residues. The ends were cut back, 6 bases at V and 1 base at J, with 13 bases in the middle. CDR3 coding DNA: TGTGCCAGCAGCCACATTACCGATGCCAAAAACATTCAGTACTTC. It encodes CASSHITDAKNIQYF.

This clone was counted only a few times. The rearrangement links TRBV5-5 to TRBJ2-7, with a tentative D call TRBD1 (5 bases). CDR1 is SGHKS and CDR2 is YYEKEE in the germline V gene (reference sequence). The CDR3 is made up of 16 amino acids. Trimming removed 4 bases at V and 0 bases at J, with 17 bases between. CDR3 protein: CASSGALREISYEQYF. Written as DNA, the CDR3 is TGTGCCAGCAGCGGGGCCCTCAGGGAAATCTCCTACGAGCAGTACTTC.

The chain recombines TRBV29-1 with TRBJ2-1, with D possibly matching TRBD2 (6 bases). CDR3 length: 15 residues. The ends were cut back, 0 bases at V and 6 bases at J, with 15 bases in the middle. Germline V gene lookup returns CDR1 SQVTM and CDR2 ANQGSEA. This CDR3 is CSVEDGGLASNEQFF. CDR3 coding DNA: TGCAGCGTTGAAGATGGAGGGCTAGCGAGCAATGAGCAGTTCTTC.

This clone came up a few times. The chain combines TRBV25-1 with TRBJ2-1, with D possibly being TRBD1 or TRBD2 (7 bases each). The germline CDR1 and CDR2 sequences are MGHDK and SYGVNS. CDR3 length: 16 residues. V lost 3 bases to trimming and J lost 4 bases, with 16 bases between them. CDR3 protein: CASSDLRGGGYNEQFF. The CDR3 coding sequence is TGTGCCAGCAGTGACCTCAGGGGGGGTGGGTACAATGAGCAGTTCTTC.

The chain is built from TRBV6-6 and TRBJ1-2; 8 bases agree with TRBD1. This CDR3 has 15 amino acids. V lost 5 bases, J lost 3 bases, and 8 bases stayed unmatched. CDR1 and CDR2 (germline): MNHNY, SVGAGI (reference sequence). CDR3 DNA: TGTGCCAGCAGTCCTCTCCTGACAGGGGACTATGGCTACACCTTC. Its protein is CASSPLLTGDYGYTF.

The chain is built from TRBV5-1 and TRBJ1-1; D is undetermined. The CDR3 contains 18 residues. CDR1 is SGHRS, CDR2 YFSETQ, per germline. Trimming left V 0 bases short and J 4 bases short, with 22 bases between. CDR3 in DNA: TGCGCCAGCAGCTTGGGGGGAGAAGGTGGAGGCCGGCCCACTGAAGCTTTCTTT. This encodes CASSLGGEGGGRPTEAFF. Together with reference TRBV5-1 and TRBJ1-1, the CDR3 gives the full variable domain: KAGVTQTPRYLIKTRGQQVTLSCSPISGHRSVSWYQQTPGQGLQFLFEYFSETQRNKGNFPGRFSGRQFSNSRSEMNVSTLELGDSALYLCASSLGGEGGGRPTEAFFGQGTRLTVV.

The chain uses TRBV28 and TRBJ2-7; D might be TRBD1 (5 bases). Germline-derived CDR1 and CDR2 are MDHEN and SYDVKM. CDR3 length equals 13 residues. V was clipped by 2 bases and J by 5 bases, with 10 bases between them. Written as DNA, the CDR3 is TGTGCCAGCAGTTTAGGGGCTCAGGACGAGCAGTACTTC. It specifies CASSLGAQDEQYF.

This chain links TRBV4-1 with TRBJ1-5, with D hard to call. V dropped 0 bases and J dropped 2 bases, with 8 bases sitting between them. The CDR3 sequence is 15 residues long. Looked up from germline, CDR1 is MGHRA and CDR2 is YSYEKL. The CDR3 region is CASSQEGGGNQPQHF. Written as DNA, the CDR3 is TGCGCCAGCAGCCAAGAGGGAGGAGGCAATCAGCCCCAGCATTTT.

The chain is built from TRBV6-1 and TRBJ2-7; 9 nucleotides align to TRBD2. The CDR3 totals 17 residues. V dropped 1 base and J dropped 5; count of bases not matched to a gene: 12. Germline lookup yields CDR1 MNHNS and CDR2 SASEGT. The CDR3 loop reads CASSEVTSGYLADEQYF. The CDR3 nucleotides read TGTGCCAGCAGTGAAGTCACTAGCGGGTACCTCGCCGACGAGCAGTACTTC.

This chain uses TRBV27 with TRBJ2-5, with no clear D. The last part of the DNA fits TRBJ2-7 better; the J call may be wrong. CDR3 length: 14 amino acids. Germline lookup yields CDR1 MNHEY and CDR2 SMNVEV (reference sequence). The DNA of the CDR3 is TGTGCCAGCAGTTTATCGCAGTATCCCTACGAGCAGTACTTC. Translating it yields CASSLSQYPYEQYF.

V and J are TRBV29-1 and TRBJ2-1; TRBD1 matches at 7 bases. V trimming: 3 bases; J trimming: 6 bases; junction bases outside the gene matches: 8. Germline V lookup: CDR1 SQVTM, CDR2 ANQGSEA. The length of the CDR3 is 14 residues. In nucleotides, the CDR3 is TGCAGCGTTGAGGAACAGGGGATAGGCAATGAGCAGTTCTTC. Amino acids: CSVEEQGIGNEQFF.

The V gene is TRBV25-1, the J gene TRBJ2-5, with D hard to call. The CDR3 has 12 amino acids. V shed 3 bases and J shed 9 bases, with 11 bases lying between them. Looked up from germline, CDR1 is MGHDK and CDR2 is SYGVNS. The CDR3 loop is CASSDQDSAQYF. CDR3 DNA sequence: TGTGCCAGCAGTGATCAAGACTCTGCCCAGTACTTC.

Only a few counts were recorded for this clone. The DNA of the CDR3 is TGTGCCAGTCTCAGGGAGGACAGGGATCGGGAGCAGTACTTC. Protein sequence: CASLREDRDREQYF. The chain links TRBV18 to TRBJ2-7; 8 nucleotides match TRBD1. The CDR3 is 14 amino acids. Looked up from germline, CDR1 is KGHSH and CDR2 is LQKENI. V dropped 9 bases and J dropped 7; count of bases not matched to a gene: 14.

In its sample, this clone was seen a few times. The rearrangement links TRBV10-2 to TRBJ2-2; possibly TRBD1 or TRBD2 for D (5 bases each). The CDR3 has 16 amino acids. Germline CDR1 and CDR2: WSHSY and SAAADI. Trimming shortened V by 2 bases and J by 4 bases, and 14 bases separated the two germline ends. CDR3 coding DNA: TGCGCCAGCAGTGAGCTTGGCAATGGGGGCACCGGGGAGCTGTTTTTT. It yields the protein CASSELGNGGTGELFF.

For the CDR3, the DNA is TGTGCCAGCAGCCTGTCCCCAGGAAACACCATATATTTT. Translation: CASSLSPGNTIYF. The V and J genes are TRBV4-2 and TRBJ1-3; D is undetermined. V dropped 4 bases and J dropped 4 bases, with 8 bases sitting between them. The CDR3 loop spans 13 amino acids. Germline CDR1 reads LGHNA; CDR2 reads YNFKEQ.

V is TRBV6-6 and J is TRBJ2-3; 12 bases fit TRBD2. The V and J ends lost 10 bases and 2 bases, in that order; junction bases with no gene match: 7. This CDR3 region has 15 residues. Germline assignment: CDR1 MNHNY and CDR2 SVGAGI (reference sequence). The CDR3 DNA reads TGTGCCATCAGGGGGACTAGCGGGCACACAGATACGCAGTATTTT. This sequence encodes CAIRGTSGHTDTQYF.

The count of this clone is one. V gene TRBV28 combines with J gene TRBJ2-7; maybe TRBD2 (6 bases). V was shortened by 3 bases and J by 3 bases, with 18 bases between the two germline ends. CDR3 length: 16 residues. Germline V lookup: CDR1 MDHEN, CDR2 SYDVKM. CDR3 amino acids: CASSFPRLGGGYEQYF. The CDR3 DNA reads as TGTGCCAGCAGTTTCCCCCGCCTGGGGGGTGGCTACGAGCAGTACTTC.

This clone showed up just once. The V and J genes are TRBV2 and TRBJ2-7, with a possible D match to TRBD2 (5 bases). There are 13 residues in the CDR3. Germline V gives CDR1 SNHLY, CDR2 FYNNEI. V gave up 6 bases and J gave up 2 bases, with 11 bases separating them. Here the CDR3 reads CASREGEAYEQYF. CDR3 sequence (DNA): TGTGCCAGCAGAGAGGGAGAAGCCTACGAGCAGTACTTC.

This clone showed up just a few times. CDR3 protein: CASSRGGLAAMNTEAFF. The DNA of the CDR3 is TGCGCCAGCAGTAGGGGGGGGCTAGCGGCCATGAACACTGAAGCTTTCTTT. The V and J genes are TRBV4-1 and TRBJ1-1; TRBD1 might be the D (6 bases). CDR1 and CDR2 from the germline V gene are MGHRA and YSYEKL. V shed 6 bases and J shed 0 bases, with 20 bases lying between them. The length of the CDR3 is 17 residues.

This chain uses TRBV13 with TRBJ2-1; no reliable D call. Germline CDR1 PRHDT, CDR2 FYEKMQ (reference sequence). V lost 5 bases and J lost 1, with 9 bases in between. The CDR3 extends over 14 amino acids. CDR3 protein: CASSPGSSYNEQFF. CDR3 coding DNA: TGTGCCAGCAGCCCCGGGTCATCCTACAATGAGCAGTTCTTC. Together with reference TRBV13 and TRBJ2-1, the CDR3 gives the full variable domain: AAGVIQSPRHLIKEKRETATLKCYPIPRHDTVYWYQQGPGQDPQFLISFYEKMQSDKGSIPDRFSAQQFSDYHSELNMSSLELGDSALYFCASSPGSSYNEQFFGPGTRLTVL.

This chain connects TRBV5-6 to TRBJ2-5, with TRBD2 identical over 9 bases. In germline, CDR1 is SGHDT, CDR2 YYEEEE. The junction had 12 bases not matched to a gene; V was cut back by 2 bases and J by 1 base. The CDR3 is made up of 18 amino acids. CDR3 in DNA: TGTGCCAGCAGCTTAGCGGGAGGAACCCCAGAAGTCCAAGAGACCCAGTACTTC. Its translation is CASSLAGGTPEVQETQYF.

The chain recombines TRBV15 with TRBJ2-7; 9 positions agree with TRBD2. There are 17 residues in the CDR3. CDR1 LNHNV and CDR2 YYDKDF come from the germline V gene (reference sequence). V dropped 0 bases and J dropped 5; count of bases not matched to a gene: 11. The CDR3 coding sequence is TGTGCCACCAGCAGAGATCCTCTAGCGGGAAAAGCCCACGAGCAGTACTTC. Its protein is CATSRDPLAGKAHEQYF. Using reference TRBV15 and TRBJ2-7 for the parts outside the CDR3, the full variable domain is DAMVIQNPRYQVTQFGKPVTLSCSQTLNHNVMYWYQQKSSQAPKLLFHYYDKDFNNEADTPDNFQSRRPNTSFCFLDIRSPGLGDTAMYLCATSRDPLAGKAHEQYFGPGTRLTVT.

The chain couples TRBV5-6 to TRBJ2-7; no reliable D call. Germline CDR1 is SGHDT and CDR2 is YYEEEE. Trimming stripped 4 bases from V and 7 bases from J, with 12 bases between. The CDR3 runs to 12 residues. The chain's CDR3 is CASSIQLGEQYF. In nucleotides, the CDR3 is TGTGCCAGCAGCATTCAATTGGGGGAGCAGTACTTC.

The CDR3 sequence is CASSLLQEKNIQYF. CDR3 coding DNA: TGCGCCAGCAGCTTGTTACAGGAGAAAAACATTCAGTACTTC. V and J are TRBV5-1 and TRBJ2-4, with D tentatively TRBD1 (5 bases). CDR1 is SGHRS, CDR2 YFSETQ, per germline. Trimming removed 1 base at V and 4 bases at J, with 9 bases between. The CDR3 length is 14 residues.

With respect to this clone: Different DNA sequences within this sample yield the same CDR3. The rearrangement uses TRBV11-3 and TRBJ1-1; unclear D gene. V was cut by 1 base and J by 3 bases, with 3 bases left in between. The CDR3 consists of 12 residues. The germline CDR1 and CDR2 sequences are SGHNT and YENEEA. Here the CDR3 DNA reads TGTGCCAGCAGCTTAGGGGACACTGAAGCTTTCTTT. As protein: CASSLGDTEAFF.

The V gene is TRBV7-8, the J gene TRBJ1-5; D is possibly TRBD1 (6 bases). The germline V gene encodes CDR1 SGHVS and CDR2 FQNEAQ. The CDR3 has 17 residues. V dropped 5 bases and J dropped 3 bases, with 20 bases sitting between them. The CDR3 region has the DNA TGTGCCAGCAGCCACACAAGTTACAGGGATTTCAATCAGCCCCAGCATTTT. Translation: CASSHTSYRDFNQPQHF.